The clone carrying this T cell receptor beta chain came up many times. Its antigen is not identified. This record comes from a study of early T cells in non-severe SARS-CoV-2 infection. Whole-study context: Sequencing used unsorted whole-blood bulk RNA, so chains lack pairing.

Unique molecular identifiers were added to individual cDNA molecules. TCRdb independently ran MiXCR on the 5' RACE reads; one entry per CDR3 protein. The sample includes around 61,000 distinct CDR3 sequences, 9.5% to 14% of them seen just once. V lost 1 base to trimming and J lost 2 bases; unmatched junction nucleotides: 7. The CDR3 is 16 amino acids. CDR1 is LGHDT and CDR2 is YNNKEL in the germline V gene (reference sequence). The study, taken as a whole, reports: Reliance on VDJdb matching favored anti-spike CD8 responses; private and CD4 specificities were missed.

The chain is built from TRBV3-1 and TRBJ2-5; TRBD2 agrees at 7 bases. Sequenced sample: whole blood. This TCR was sampled from an adult who was a healthcare worker with PCR-confirmed SARS-CoV-2 infection or an uninfected control (not recorded which). The CDR3 protein is CASSQGLAAIQETQYF. The CDR3 coding sequence is TGTGCCAGCAGCCAAGGTCTAGCGGCGATACAAGAGACCCAGTACTTC.